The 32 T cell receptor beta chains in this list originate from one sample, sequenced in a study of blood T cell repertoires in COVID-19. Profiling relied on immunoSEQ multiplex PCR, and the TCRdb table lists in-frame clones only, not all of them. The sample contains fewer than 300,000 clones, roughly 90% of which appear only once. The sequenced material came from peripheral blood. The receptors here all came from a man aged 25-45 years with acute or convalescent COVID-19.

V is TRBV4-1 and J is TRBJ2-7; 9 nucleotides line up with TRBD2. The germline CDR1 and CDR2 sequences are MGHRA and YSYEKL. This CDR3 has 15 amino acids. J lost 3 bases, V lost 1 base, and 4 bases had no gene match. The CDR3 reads CASSQVTSGFYEQYF. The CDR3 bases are TGCGCCAGCAGCCAAGTTACTAGCGGGTTCTACGAGCAGTACTTC.

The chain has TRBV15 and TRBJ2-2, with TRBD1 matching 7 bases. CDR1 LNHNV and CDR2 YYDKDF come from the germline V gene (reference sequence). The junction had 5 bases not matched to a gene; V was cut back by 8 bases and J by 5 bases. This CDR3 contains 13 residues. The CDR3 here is CATGNRGTGELFF. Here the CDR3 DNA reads TGTGCCACCGGAAACAGGGGAACCGGGGAGCTGTTTTTT.

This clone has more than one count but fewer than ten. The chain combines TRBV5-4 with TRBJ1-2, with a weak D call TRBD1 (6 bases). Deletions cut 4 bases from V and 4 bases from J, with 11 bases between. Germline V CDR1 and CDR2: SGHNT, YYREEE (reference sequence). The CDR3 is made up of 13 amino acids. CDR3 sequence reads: CASSVDRLYGYTF. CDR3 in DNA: TGTGCCAGCAGCGTCGACAGGCTCTATGGCTACACCTTC. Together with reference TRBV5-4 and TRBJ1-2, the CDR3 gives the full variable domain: ETGVTQSPTHLIKTRGQQVTLRCSSQSGHNTVSWYQQALGQGPQFIFQYYREEENGRGNFPPRFSGLQFPNYSSELNVNALELDDSALYLCASSVDRLYGYTFGSGTRLTVV.

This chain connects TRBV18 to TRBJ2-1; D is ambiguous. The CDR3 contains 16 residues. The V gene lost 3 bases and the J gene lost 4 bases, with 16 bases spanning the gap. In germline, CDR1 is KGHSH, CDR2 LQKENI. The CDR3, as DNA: TGTGCCAGCTCACCCCCCGAGAAGCTTCAATACAATGAGCAGTTCTTC. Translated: CASSPPEKLQYNEQFF.

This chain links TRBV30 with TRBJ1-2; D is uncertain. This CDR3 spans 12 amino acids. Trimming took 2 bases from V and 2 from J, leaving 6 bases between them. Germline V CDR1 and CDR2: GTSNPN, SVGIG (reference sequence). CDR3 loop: CAWSFLNYGYTF. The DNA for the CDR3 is TGTGCCTGGAGTTTCTTGAACTATGGCTACACCTTC.

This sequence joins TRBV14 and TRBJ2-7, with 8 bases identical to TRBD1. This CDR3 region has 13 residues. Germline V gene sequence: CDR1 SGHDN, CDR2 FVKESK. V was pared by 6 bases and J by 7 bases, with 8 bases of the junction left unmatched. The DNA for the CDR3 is TGTGCCAGCAGTGGACAGGGTCGGGGGGAGCAGTACTTC. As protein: CASSGQGRGEQYF.

In DNA form, the CDR3 reads TGCGCCAGCAGCCAGTATCTCTCGGGACAGGGGAATGGCTACACCTTC. Its protein is CASSQYLSGQGNGYTF. The rearrangement uses TRBV5-1 and TRBJ1-2, with 10 bases lining up with TRBD1. The germline CDR1 and CDR2 sequences are SGHRS and YFSETQ. Losses at the gene ends were 4 bases for V and 6 bases for J; bases not matched to a gene: 12. CDR3 length: 16 residues.

The CDR3 DNA reads as TGTGCCAGCAGCCTTACCGAGGTCTTTTCCTACAATGAGCAGTTCTTC. Translation gives CASSLTEVFSYNEQFF. The chain is built from TRBV11-1 and TRBJ2-1; D is unresolved. The V end was cut by 5 bases, the J end by 1 base, with 15 bases between. From germline, CDR1 is SGHAT and CDR2 FQDESV (reference sequence). The CDR3 length is 16 residues.

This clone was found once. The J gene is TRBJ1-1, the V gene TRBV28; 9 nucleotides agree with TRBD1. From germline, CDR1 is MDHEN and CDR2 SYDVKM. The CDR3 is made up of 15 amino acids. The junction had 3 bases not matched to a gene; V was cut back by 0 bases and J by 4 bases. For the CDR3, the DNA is TGTGCCAGCAGTTTATGGACAGGGGGTATCACTGAAGCTTTCTTT. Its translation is CASSLWTGGITEAFF.

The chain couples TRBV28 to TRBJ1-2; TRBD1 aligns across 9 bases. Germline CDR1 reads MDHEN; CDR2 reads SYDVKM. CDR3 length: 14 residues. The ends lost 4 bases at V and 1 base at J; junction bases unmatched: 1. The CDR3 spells CASSWGQGNYGYTF. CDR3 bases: TGTGCCAGCAGTTGGGGACAGGGTAACTATGGCTACACCTTC.

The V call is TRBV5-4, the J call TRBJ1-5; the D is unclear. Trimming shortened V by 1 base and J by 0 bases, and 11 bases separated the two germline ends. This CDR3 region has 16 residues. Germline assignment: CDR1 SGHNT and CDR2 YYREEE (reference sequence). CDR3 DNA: TGTGCCAGCAGCTTGCATGGACTCAATAGCAATCAGCCCCAGCATTTT. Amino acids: CASSLHGLNSNQPQHF.

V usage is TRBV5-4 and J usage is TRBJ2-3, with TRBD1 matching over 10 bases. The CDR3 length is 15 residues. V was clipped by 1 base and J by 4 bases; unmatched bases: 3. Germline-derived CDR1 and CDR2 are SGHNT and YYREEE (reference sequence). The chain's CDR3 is CASSLRQGAADTQYF. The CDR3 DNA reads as TGTGCCAGCAGCTTGAGACAGGGGGCGGCAGATACGCAGTATTTT.

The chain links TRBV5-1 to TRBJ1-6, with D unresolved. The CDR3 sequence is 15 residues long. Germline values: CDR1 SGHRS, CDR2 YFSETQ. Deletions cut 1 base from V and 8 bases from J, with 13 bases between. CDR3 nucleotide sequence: TGCGCCAGCAGCTTGTCGGGCATGAGGGATTCACCCCTCCACTTT. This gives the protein CASSLSGMRDSPLHF.

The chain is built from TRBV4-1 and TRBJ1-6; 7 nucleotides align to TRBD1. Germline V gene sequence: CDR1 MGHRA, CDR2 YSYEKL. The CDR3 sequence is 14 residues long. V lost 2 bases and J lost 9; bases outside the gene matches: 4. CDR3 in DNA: TGCGCCAGCAGCCAACCGGGACAGCGTTCACCCCTCCACTTT. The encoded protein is CASSQPGQRSPLHF.

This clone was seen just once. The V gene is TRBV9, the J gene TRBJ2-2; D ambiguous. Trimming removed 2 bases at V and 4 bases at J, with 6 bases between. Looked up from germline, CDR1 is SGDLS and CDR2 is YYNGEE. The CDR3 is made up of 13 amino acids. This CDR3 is CASSVLSTGELFF. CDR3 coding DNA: TGTGCCAGCAGCGTTCTGTCCACCGGGGAGCTGTTTTTT.

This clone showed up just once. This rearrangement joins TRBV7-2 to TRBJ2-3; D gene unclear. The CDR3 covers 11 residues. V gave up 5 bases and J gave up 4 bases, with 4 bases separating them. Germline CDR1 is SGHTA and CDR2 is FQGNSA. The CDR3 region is CASSRADTQYF. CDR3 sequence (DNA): TGTGCCAGCAGCCGAGCAGATACGCAGTATTTT.

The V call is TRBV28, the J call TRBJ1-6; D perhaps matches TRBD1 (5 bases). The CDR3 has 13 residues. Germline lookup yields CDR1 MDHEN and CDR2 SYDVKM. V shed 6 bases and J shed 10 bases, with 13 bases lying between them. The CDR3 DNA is TGTGCCAGCAGCCCTCCAGGGTACTCACCCCTCCACTTT. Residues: CASSPPGYSPLHF.

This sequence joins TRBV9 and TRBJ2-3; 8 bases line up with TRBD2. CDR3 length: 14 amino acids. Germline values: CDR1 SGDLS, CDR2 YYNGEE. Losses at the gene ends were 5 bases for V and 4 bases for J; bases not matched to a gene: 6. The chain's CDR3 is CASSDAGGADTQYF. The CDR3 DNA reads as TGTGCCAGCAGTGACGCGGGGGGTGCAGATACGCAGTATTTT.

CDR3 region: CASSLARQGPSGANVLTF. The CDR3, as DNA: TGCGCCAGCAGCTTGGCCAGACAGGGACCCTCTGGGGCCAACGTCCTGACTTTC. This chain connects TRBV5-1 to TRBJ2-6; 7 bases align to TRBD1. CDR1 SGHRS and CDR2 YFSETQ come from the germline V gene. The CDR3 contains 18 residues. The J segment lost 0 bases and the V segment lost 0 bases, leaving 6 bases of the junction unmatched. Full variable domain (rest looked up from reference TRBV5-1 and TRBJ2-6): KAGVTQTPRYLIKTRGQQVTLSCSPISGHRSVSWYQQTPGQGLQFLFEYFSETQRNKGNFPGRFSGRQFSNSRSEMNVSTLELGDSALYLCASSLARQGPSGANVLTFGAGSRLTVL.

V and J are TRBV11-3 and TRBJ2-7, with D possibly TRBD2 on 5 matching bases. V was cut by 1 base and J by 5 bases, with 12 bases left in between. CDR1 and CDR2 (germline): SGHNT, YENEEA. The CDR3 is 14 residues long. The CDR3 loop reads CASSLGSGIDEQYF. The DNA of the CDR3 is TGTGCCAGCAGCTTAGGTTCGGGGATCGACGAGCAGTACTTC.

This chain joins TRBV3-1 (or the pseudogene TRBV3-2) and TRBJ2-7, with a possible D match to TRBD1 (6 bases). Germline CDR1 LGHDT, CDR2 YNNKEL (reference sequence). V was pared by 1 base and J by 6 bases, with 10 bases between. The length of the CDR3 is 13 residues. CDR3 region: CASSQATGSEQYF. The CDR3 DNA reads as TGTGCCAGCAGCCAAGCTACAGGGTCCGAGCAGTACTTC.

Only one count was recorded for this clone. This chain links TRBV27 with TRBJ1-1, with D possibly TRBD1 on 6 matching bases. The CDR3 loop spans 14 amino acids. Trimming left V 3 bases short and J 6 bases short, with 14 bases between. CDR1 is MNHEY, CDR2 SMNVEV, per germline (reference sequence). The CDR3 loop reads CASSLGGRGAEAFF. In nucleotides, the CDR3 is TGTGCCAGCAGTTTGGGGGGGCGAGGCGCTGAAGCTTTCTTT.

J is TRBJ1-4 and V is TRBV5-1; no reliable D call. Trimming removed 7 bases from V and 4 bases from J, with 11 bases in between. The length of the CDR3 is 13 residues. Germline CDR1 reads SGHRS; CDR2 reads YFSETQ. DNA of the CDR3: TGCGCCAGCTCTGCAGTGTTTAATGAAAAACTGTTTTTT. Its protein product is CASSAVFNEKLFF.

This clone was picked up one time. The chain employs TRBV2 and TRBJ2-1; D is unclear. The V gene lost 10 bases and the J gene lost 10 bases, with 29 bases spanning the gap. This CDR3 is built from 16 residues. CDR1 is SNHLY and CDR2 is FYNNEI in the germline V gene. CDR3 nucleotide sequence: TGTGCCACCAACCCCACCGGGTCCCCCTTTTCTACCGAGCAGTTCTTC. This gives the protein CATNPTGSPFSTEQFF.

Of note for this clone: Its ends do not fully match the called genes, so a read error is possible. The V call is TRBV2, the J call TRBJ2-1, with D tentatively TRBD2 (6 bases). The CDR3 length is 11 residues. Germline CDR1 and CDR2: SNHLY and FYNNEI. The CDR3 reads CASSPRDLLIF. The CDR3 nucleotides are TGTGCCAGCAGCCCGCGGGACCTCCTCATCTTC.

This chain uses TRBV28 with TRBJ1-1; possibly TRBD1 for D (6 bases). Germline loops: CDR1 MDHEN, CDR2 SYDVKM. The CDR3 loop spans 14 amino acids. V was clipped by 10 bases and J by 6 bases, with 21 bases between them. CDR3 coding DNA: TGTGCCACCCTGGTGGACAGTCTAAGTCCTGAAGCTTTCTTT. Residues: CATLVDSLSPEAFF. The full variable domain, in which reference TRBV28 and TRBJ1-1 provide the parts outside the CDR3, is DVKVTQSSRYLVKRTGEKVFLECVQDMDHENMFWYRQDPGLGLRLIYFSYDVKMKEKGDIPEGYSVSREKKERFSLILESASTNQTSMYLCATLVDSLSPEAFFGQGTRLTVV.

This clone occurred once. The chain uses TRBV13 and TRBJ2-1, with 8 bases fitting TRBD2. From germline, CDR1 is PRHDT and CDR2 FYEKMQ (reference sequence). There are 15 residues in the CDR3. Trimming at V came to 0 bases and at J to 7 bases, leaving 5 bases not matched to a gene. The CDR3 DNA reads TGTGCCAGCAGCTTAGGCGGGAGGGCGGGGAATGAGCAGTTCTTC. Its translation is CASSLGGRAGNEQFF.

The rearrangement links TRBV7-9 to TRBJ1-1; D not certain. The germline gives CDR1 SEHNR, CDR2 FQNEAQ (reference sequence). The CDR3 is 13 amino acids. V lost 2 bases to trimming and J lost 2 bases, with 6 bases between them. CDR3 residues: CASSLNSNTEAFF. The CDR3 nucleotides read TGTGCCAGCAGCTTAAACAGCAACACTGAAGCTTTCTTT.

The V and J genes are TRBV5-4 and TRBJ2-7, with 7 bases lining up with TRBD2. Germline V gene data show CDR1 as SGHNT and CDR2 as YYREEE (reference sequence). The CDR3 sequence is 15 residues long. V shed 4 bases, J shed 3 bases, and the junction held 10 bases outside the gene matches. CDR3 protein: CASSQHGLAVYEQYF. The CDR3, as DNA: TGTGCCAGCAGCCAGCATGGTCTAGCGGTCTACGAGCAGTACTTC. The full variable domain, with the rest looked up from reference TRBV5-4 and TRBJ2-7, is ETGVTQSPTHLIKTRGQQVTLRCSSQSGHNTVSWYQQALGQGPQFIFQYYREEENGRGNFPPRFSGLQFPNYSSELNVNALELDDSALYLCASSQHGLAVYEQYFGPGTRLTVT.

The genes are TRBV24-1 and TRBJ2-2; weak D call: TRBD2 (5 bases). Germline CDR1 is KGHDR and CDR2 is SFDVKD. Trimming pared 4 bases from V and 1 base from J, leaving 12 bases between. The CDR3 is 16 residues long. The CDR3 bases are TGTGCCACCAGTGACGGTAGCGCGGAGAACACCGGGGAGCTGTTTTTT. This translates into CATSDGSAENTGELFF.

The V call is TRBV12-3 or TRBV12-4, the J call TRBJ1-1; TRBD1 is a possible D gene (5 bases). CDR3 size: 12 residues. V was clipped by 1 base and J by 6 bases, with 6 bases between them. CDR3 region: CASSLEGAEAFF. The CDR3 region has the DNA TGTGCCAGCAGTTTAGAAGGGGCTGAAGCTTTCTTT.

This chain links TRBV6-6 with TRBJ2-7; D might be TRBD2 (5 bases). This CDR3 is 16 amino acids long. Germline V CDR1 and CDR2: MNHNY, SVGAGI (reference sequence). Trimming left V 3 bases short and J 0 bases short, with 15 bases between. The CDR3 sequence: CASSYSRVQDSYEQYF. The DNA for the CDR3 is TGTGCCAGCAGTTATTCGCGGGTGCAGGACTCCTACGAGCAGTACTTC.